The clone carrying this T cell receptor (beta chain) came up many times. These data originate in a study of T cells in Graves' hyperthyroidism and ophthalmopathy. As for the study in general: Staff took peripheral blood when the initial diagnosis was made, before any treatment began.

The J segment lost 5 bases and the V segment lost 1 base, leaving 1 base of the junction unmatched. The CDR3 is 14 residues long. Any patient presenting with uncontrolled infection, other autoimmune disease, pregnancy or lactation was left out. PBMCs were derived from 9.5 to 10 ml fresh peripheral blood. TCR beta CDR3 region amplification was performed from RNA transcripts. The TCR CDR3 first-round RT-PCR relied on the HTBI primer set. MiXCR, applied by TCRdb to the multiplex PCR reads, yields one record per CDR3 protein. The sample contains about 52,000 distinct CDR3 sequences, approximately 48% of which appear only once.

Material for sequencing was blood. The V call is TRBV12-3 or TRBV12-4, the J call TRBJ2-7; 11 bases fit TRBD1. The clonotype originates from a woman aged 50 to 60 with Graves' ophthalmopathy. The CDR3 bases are TGTGCCAGCAGTTTAGGGACAGGGGGCAACGAGCAGTACTTC. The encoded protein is CASSLGTGGNEQYF.